This TCR beta chain was sequenced in a study of CD8 T cells in Susac syndrome. Sequencing of TCR beta covered CD8+ and CD4+ T cells obtained from blood. The authors negatively isolated CD8+ and CD4+ T cells and FACS-enriched TEMRA cells. With random hexamers, roughly 0.45 to 1 ug RNA was reverse transcribed. Amplification of TCR beta CDR3 used immunoSEQ multiplex PCR across 54 Vbeta and 13 Jbeta. TCRdb reprocessed the immunoSEQ multiplex PCR reads via MiXCR and lists one record per CDR3 protein. Here the sample spans approximately 190,000 distinct CDR3 sequences, about 95% being singletons. V was pared by 3 bases and J by 4 bases, with 4 bases between. In germline, CDR1 is SNHLY, CDR2 FYNNEI. The CDR3 runs to 12 residues.

The chain employs TRBV2 and TRBJ1-3; no definite D call. This TCR came from a human donor with multiple sclerosis. Material for sequencing was CD4+ T cells from PBMCs. CDR3 DNA: TGTGCCAGCAGTGAGAACGGAAACACCATATATTTT. Encoded protein: CASSENGNTIYF.